This passage covers 7 T cell receptor beta chains from one sample sequenced in a study of blood T cells in healthy people across ages. A sample-barcoded 5' primer and a J-beta primer mix were used in a second PCR of roughly 7 to 11 cycles. TCRdb analysed the 5' RACE reads with MiXCR anew, one entry per CDR3 protein. Altogether around 940,000 distinct CDR3 sequences are present, approximately 50% being singletons, with the ten largest covering 20% to 25%. The sequenced sample was blood. The source is a woman in her sixties or seventies in good health.

This clonotype was recorded a few times. The CDR3 loop reads CSVEFWGSYEQYF. The CDR3 region has the DNA TGCAGCGTTGAGTTCTGGGGTTCCTACGAGCAGTACTTC. The chain couples TRBV29-1 to TRBJ2-7; D gene ambiguous. CDR1 and CDR2 from the germline V gene are SQVTM and ANQGSEA. Trimming took off 3 bases at V and 1 base at J, with 10 bases between the two ends. The CDR3 covers 13 residues.

The rearrangement links TRBV28 to TRBJ2-7; 7 nucleotides agree with TRBD1. Per the germline V gene, CDR1 is MDHEN and CDR2 is SYDVKM. Trimming cost V 10 bases and J 7 bases; bases outside gene matches: 13. This CDR3 spans 13 amino acids. As DNA, the CDR3 is TGTGCCACCCTCGGACAGGTGTGGGATGAGCAGTACTTC. It is translated as CATLGQVWDEQYF.

This clonotype was picked up one time. The V gene is TRBV7-9, the J gene TRBJ2-7; D possibly matches TRBD1 or TRBD2 (5 bases each). V dropped 1 base and J dropped 5 bases, with 15 bases sitting between them. Germline V gene lookup returns CDR1 SEHNR and CDR2 FQNEAQ (reference sequence). This CDR3 has 15 amino acids. CDR3 coding DNA: TGTGCCAGCAGCTTAGGAGGGGCACCTTCCCACGAGCAGTACTTC. Residues: CASSLGGAPSHEQYF. Drawing the rest from reference TRBV7-9 and TRBJ2-7, the complete variable domain is DTGVSQNPRHKITKRGQNVTFRCDPISEHNRLYWYRQTLGQGPEFLTYFQNEAQLEKSRLLSDRFSAERPKGSFSTLEIQRTEQGDSAMYLCASSLGGAPSHEQYFGPGTRLTVT.

Here the CDR3 reads CASSEDTGSNQPQHF. The DNA for the CDR3 is TGTGCCAGCAGTGAGGACACTGGTAGCAATCAGCCCCAGCATTTT. The chain carries TRBV6-2 or TRBV6-3 and TRBJ1-5; D possibly corresponds to TRBD1 (5 bases). This CDR3 has 15 amino acids. V was shortened by 5 bases and J by 0 bases, with 11 bases between the two germline ends. CDR1 is MNHEY and CDR2 is SVGEGT in the germline V gene.

V usage is TRBV7-2 and J usage is TRBJ2-7; D not resolved. Looked up from germline, CDR1 is SGHTA and CDR2 is FQGNSA. The CDR3 length is 18 residues. Trimming stripped 1 base from V and 0 bases from J, with 19 bases between. CDR3 DNA sequence: TGTGCCAGCAGCTTAGAGATGTCGGCAGCATCCTTCTCCTACGAGCAGTACTTC. It specifies CASSLEMSAASFSYEQYF.

The chain carries TRBV30 and TRBJ1-4; D may be TRBD1 (5 bases). V lost 0 bases to trimming and J lost 3 bases, with 11 bases between them. The CDR3 consists of 15 residues. Germline CDR1 reads GTSNPN; CDR2 reads SVGIG (reference sequence). CDR3 nucleotide sequence: TGTGCCTGGAGTGTAAGACAGCCACCTAATGAAAAACTGTTTTTT. Residues: CAWSVRQPPNEKLFF.

This clonotype was observed a handful of times. The J gene is TRBJ1-5, the V gene TRBV28; unclear D gene. Germline loops: CDR1 MDHEN, CDR2 SYDVKM. V lost 4 bases and J 7 bases, leaving 2 bases between the germline ends. The length of the CDR3 is 10 residues. CDR3 amino acids: CASSWQPQHF. As DNA, the CDR3 is TGTGCCAGCAGTTGGCAGCCCCAGCATTTT.